What follows are 9 T cell receptor beta chains derived from one specimen sequenced in a study of blood T cell repertoires in COVID-19. The method was immunoSEQ multiplex PCR; TCRdb's version includes in-frame clones alone and lacks a portion of them. The table records around 63,000 clones, about 90% of them present only once. Sequenced input: peripheral blood. These receptors came from an elderly woman with active COVID-19.

This sequence joins TRBV5-1 and TRBJ1-2; 9 bases line up with TRBD1. The CDR3 sequence is 14 residues long. The germline V gene encodes CDR1 SGHRS and CDR2 YFSETQ. J lost 5 bases, V lost 2 bases, and 4 bases had no gene match. The CDR3 region is CASSLGQGTYGYTF. The CDR3 nucleotides read TGCGCCAGCAGCTTAGGACAGGGGACGTATGGCTACACCTTC.

The chain links TRBV19 to TRBJ2-1; 9 positions agree with TRBD2. V lost 0 bases and J lost 8; bases outside the gene matches: 5. The CDR3 is made up of 15 amino acids. Germline-derived CDR1 and CDR2 are LNHDA and SQIVND (reference sequence). The CDR3 region is CASSIDGGGGYEQFF. The CDR3 DNA reads TGTGCCAGTAGTATAGATGGCGGGGGGGGCTATGAGCAGTTCTTC.

By its share, this clone is medium-sized. V is TRBV19 and J is TRBJ1-1; TRBD1 agrees at 9 bases. The J segment lost 10 bases and the V segment lost 6 bases, leaving 12 bases of the junction unmatched. This CDR3 spans 14 amino acids. From germline, CDR1 is LNHDA and CDR2 SQIVND (reference sequence). The CDR3: CASSQATGGGRAFF. The CDR3 bases are TGTGCCAGTAGCCAGGCCACAGGGGGCGGCCGAGCTTTCTTT.

The V and J genes are TRBV19 and TRBJ2-1, with 7 positions matching TRBD1. CDR3 size: 15 residues. Losses at the gene ends were 6 bases for V and 4 bases for J; bases not matched to a gene: 9. Germline-derived CDR1 and CDR2 are LNHDA and SQIVND (reference sequence). The CDR3 reads CASSYRDRYYNEQFF. In DNA form, the CDR3 reads TGTGCCAGTAGCTACCGGGACAGATATTACAATGAGCAGTTCTTC.

This clone was seen once. The rearrangement links TRBV28 to TRBJ2-5; possible D gene TRBD2, 5 bases. Germline values: CDR1 MDHEN, CDR2 SYDVKM. This CDR3 is 15 amino acids long. V was cut by 0 bases and J by 5 bases, with 13 bases left in between. The CDR3 is CASSLWGAAEETQYF. The DNA for the CDR3 is TGTGCCAGCAGTTTATGGGGAGCGGCGGAGGAGACCCAGTACTTC.

The chain carries TRBV3-1 (or the pseudogene TRBV3-2) and TRBJ2-1, with D possibly TRBD1 on 6 matching bases. CDR3 size: 15 residues. The germline CDR1 and CDR2 sequences are LGHDT and YNNKEL (reference sequence). Between the trimmed V and J ends, which lost 1 base and 8 bases, there was a span of 15 bases. As DNA, the CDR3 is TGTGCCAGCAGCCAAGTGGGGGCCAGGGCCCATGAGCAGTTCTTC. Translation: CASSQVGARAHEQFF.

The chain has TRBV18 and TRBJ2-2; 8 bases fit TRBD2. There are 15 residues in the CDR3. Trimming cost V 3 bases and J 4 bases; bases outside gene matches: 4. Germline V CDR1 and CDR2: KGHSH, LQKENI. This CDR3 reads CASSPREGGTGELFF. In nucleotides, the CDR3 is TGTGCCAGCTCACCCCGGGAGGGTGGCACCGGGGAGCTGTTTTTT.

The chain is built from TRBV3-1 (or the pseudogene TRBV3-2) and TRBJ2-5; TRBD2 matches 12 bases. The CDR3 spans 18 residues. Unmatched junction bases numbered 7, after V lost 0 bases and J lost 2 bases. Germline V gene data show CDR1 as LGHDT and CDR2 as YNNKEL (reference sequence). The CDR3 DNA reads as TGTGCCAGCAGCCAAGATCTTTGGACTAGCGGGGAACAAGAGACCCAGTACTTC. The encoded protein is CASSQDLWTSGEQETQYF.

The table lists this clone with a few counts. This chain joins TRBV7-2 and TRBJ2-5; 11 positions match TRBD2. Losses at the gene ends were 5 bases for V and 11 bases for J; bases not matched to a gene: 10. The CDR3 consists of 14 residues. The germline CDR1 and CDR2 sequences are SGHTA and FQGNSA. In DNA form, the CDR3 reads TGTGCCAGCAGCCCCCGGACTAGCGGGCGCTCACAGTACTTC. Its protein product is CASSPRTSGRSQYF.